The 10 T cell receptor beta chains given below trace back to one sample, sequenced in a study of regulatory T cells in long-lasting Graves disease. The time point here: persistent/refractory GD, antithyroid drugs over 5 years with positive TRAb. The authors made the TCR library using RNA they extracted from PBMCs. Relying on iRepertoire HTBI primers and Arm-PCR of CDR3 regions, the team built TCR beta libraries. Via MiXCR, TCRdb re-called the multiplex PCR reads, giving one row per CDR3 protein. Seen here are roughly 400,000 distinct CDR3 sequences, around 20% observed once, and the top ten hold under 25%. Sample: peripheral blood mononuclear cells (PBMCs), taken when the disease was refractory, from a patient treated with antithyroid drugs. The receptors here all came from a female donor with Graves disease.

This clonotype appeared many times. The chain is built from TRBV29-1 and TRBJ2-5; D is possibly TRBD1 or TRBD2 (5 bases each). Germline values: CDR1 SQVTM, CDR2 ANQGSEA. This CDR3 region has 14 residues. V gave up 4 bases and J gave up 1 base, with 13 bases separating them. CDR3 sequence reads: CSVAKGTFQETQYF. CDR3 sequence (DNA): TGCAGCGTTGCGAAGGGGACCTTCCAAGAGACCCAGTACTTC. Combining the CDR3 with reference TRBV29-1 and TRBJ2-5 gives the whole variable domain SAVISQKPSRDICQRGTSLTIQCQVDSQVTMMFWYRQQPGQSLTLIATANQGSEATYESGFVIDKFPISRPNLTFSTLTVSNMSPEDSSIYLCSVAKGTFQETQYFGPGTRLLVL.

The table lists this clonotype with a few counts. The rearrangement joins TRBV29-1 to TRBJ1-1; no clear D gene. The CDR3 spans 11 residues. V lost 5 bases and J lost 1, with 5 bases in between. CDR1 SQVTM and CDR2 ANQGSEA come from the germline V gene. This chain's CDR3 is CSVFTNTEAFF. In nucleotides, the CDR3 is TGCAGCGTTTTTACGAACACTGAAGCTTTCTTT.

The gene calls are TRBV7-3 and TRBJ1-1; D remains unclear. Trimming took 0 bases from V and 6 from J, leaving 8 bases between them. This CDR3 region has 13 residues. The V gene's germline CDR1 is SGHTA and CDR2 FQGTGA. The CDR3 bases are TGTGCCAGCAGCTTAACGGCTCAGTCTGAAGCTTTCTTT. Translating it yields CASSLTAQSEAFF.

V gene TRBV20-1 combines with J gene TRBJ1-6; D not resolved. Germline assignment: CDR1 DFQATT and CDR2 SNEGSKA (reference sequence). Deletions cut 2 bases from V and 6 bases from J, with 11 bases between. The CDR3 runs 14 residues. Here the CDR3 DNA reads TGCAGTGCTAGACTCCCCCGGGCTAATTCACCCCTCCACTTT. It is translated as CSARLPRANSPLHF.

A note on this clonotype: This may come from a read error, since a much larger clone is one base off. The chain recombines TRBV27 with TRBJ2-7; D may correspond to TRBD1 or TRBD2 (5 bases each). This CDR3 is built from 14 residues. Germline CDR1 is MNHEY and CDR2 is SMNVEV (reference sequence). V was cut by 4 bases and J by 2 bases, with 12 bases left in between. The CDR3 here is CASSSRDETYEQYF. Written as DNA, the CDR3 is TGTGCCAGCAGTTCCAGGGACGAAACCTACGAGCAGTACTTC.

This clonotype was picked up many times. The rearrangement uses TRBV5-4 and TRBJ1-1; D is unresolved. The CDR3 consists of 12 residues. Germline CDR1 reads SGHNT; CDR2 reads YYREEE (reference sequence). V was shortened by 0 bases and J by 7 bases, with 7 bases between the two germline ends. The CDR3 coding sequence is TGTGCCAGCAGCTTGGTAGGTGGTGAAGCTTTCTTT. Translating gives CASSLVGGEAFF.

This clonotype has ten or more counts. J is TRBJ1-6 and V is TRBV6-1; a possible D gene is TRBD1 (5 bases). The CDR3 is 18 residues long. Germline CDR1 MNHNS, CDR2 SASEGT. The V end lost 5 bases, the J end lost 0 bases, and 17 bases lay between the germline ends. CDR3 sequence (DNA): TGTGCCAGCAGTCCCTTCAAGGACAAGAGCTCCTATAATTCACCCCTCCACTTT. This sequence encodes CASSPFKDKSSYNSPLHF.

A few counts support this clonotype. This chain connects TRBV19 to TRBJ1-1, with D possibly TRBD1 on 5 matching bases. The CDR3 spans 12 residues. Trimming cost V 8 bases and J 6 bases, with 13 bases left between them. Germline lookup yields CDR1 LNHDA and CDR2 SQIVND (reference sequence). CDR3 loop: CASGRGGAEAFF. In DNA form, the CDR3 reads TGTGCCAGTGGAAGGGGTGGGGCTGAAGCTTTCTTT.

V and J are TRBV6-2 or TRBV6-3 and TRBJ2-7; maybe TRBD1 (6 bases). CDR3 length: 13 residues. Deletions cut 5 bases from V and 4 bases from J, with 12 bases between. The germline V gene has CDR1 MNHEY and CDR2 SVGEGT. Here the CDR3 reads CASSHNRAYEQYF. In DNA, the CDR3 is TGTGCCAGCAGTCACAACAGGGCTTACGAGCAGTACTTC.

Ten or more counts support this clonotype. This rearrangement joins TRBV2 to TRBJ2-1; D unclear. Germline V gene lookup returns CDR1 SNHLY and CDR2 FYNNEI. V gave up 1 base and J gave up 6 bases, with 7 bases separating them. The length of the CDR3 is 13 residues. The DNA for the CDR3 is TGTGCCAGCAGTGAAGGAGGCCTCAATGAGCAGTTCTTC. This encodes CASSEGGLNEQFF.